Presented here are 20 T cell receptor beta chains from one specimen sequenced in a study of STAT5B mutations in CD4+ large granular lymphocyte leukemia. Produced via immunoSEQ multiplex PCR; TCRdb's table is partial and in-frame only. Of more than 45,000 clones detected, 55% to 75% appear once; the ten largest clones hold about 1.6%. Sequencing was performed on CD4+ T cells from blood buffy coats. These receptors came from a human donor in good health.

In this sample, this clone turned up a few times. The chain links TRBV28 to TRBJ1-6, with D hard to call. The ends were cut back, 5 bases at V and 8 bases at J, with 16 bases in the middle. Germline V gives CDR1 MDHEN, CDR2 SYDVKM. The CDR3 sequence is 15 residues long. CDR3 region: CASSPYERSDSPLHF. The CDR3, as DNA: TGTGCCAGCAGTCCATACGAGCGGTCGGATTCACCCCTCCACTTT.

The chain recombines TRBV5-4 with TRBJ1-1, with D maybe TRBD1 (5 bases). Between the trimmed V and J ends, which lost 2 bases and 1 base, there was a span of 12 bases. Germline V gives CDR1 SGHNT, CDR2 YYREEE (reference sequence). This CDR3 contains 15 residues. CDR3 sequence reads: CASSFQGNGNTEAFF. In nucleotides, the CDR3 is TGTGCCAGCAGCTTCCAGGGAAATGGGAACACTGAAGCTTTCTTT.

CDR3: CASSLYTQRGNQPQHF. CDR3 DNA sequence: TGTGCCAGCAGCCTTTACACTCAACGGGGCAATCAGCCCCAGCATTTT. The chain employs TRBV7-2 and TRBJ1-5; the D is unclear. This CDR3 is built from 16 residues. With 5 bases removed from V and 2 bases from J, the gap between germline ends came to 16 bases. The germline V gene encodes CDR1 SGHTA and CDR2 FQGNSA.

The chain is built from TRBV10-3 and TRBJ1-6; D call uncertain. CDR1 ENHRY and CDR2 SYGVKD come from the germline V gene. The V end was cut by 7 bases, the J end by 10 bases, with 20 bases between. The CDR3 contains 15 residues. The CDR3, as DNA: TGTGCCATCACCGAGCGGGCGGGTTCGGGGTCACCCCTCCACTTT. This gives the protein CAITERAGSGSPLHF.

The J gene is TRBJ1-1, the V gene TRBV7-2, with D possibly matching TRBD1 (6 bases). Germline values: CDR1 SGHTA, CDR2 FQGNSA. Trimming removed 3 bases from V and 1 base from J, with 9 bases in between. CDR3 length: 14 amino acids. The CDR3 DNA reads as TGTGCCAGCAGCTTCCACAGGGAGAACACTGAAGCTTTCTTT. Translating it yields CASSFHRENTEAFF.

The V gene is TRBV5-1, the J gene TRBJ1-3; D possibly corresponds to TRBD1 (5 bases). This CDR3 contains 15 residues. Trimming took 6 bases from V and 0 from J, leaving 13 bases between them. Per germline, CDR1 SGHRS and CDR2 YFSETQ. In nucleotides, the CDR3 is TGCGCCAGCACCGTGGGACCGATCTCTGGAAACACCATATATTTT. It yields the protein CASTVGPISGNTIYF.

The chain combines TRBV4-2 with TRBJ2-6, with D uncertain. Germline V gene data show CDR1 as LGHNA and CDR2 as YNFKEQ. The CDR3 has 14 residues. V was cut by 0 bases and J by 3 bases, with 3 bases left in between. CDR3 region: CASSQEVGANVLTF. As DNA, the CDR3 is TGTGCCAGCAGCCAAGAAGTTGGGGCCAACGTCCTGACTTTC.

The rearrangement uses TRBV5-6 and TRBJ2-2; a weak D match, TRBD1 (6 bases). CDR3 size: 15 residues. Germline V gene lookup returns CDR1 SGHDT and CDR2 YYEEEE. V dropped 0 bases and J dropped 3 bases, with 9 bases sitting between them. Here the CDR3 DNA reads TGTGCCAGCAGCTTGGCGGACAGAGACACCGGGGAGCTGTTTTTT. Its protein is CASSLADRDTGELFF.

The V call is TRBV2, the J call TRBJ2-1; 7 bases are shared with TRBD2. The CDR3 sequence is 14 residues long. The V segment lost 7 bases and the J segment 9 bases; nucleotides outside the gene matches: 12. Germline V gene data show CDR1 as SNHLY and CDR2 as FYNNEI. CDR3 in amino acids: CASMGGGWIGEQFF. CDR3 DNA sequence: TGTGCCAGCATGGGCGGGGGATGGATCGGTGAGCAGTTCTTC.

J is TRBJ2-1 and V is TRBV7-9; D is undetermined. CDR1 and CDR2 from the germline V gene are SEHNR and FQNEAQ (reference sequence). Trimming took 4 bases from V and 9 from J, leaving 7 bases between them. The CDR3 sequence is 11 residues long. CDR3 residues: CASSSESEQFF. In DNA, the CDR3 is TGTGCCAGCAGCTCCGAGAGTGAGCAGTTCTTC. Full variable domain (rest looked up from reference TRBV7-9 and TRBJ2-1): DTGVSQNPRHKITKRGQNVTFRCDPISEHNRLYWYRQTLGQGPEFLTYFQNEAQLEKSRLLSDRFSAERPKGSFSTLEIQRTEQGDSAMYLCASSSESEQFFGPGTRLTVL.

The chain uses TRBV29-1 and TRBJ2-5; 7 bases map to TRBD2. The CDR3 extends over 12 amino acids. The germline V gene encodes CDR1 SQVTM and CDR2 ANQGSEA. V gave up 4 bases and J gave up 6 bases; unmatched junction bases: 5. CDR3 residues: CSVAGGLKTQYF. The CDR3 region has the DNA TGCAGCGTTGCCGGGGGGTTGAAGACCCAGTACTTC.

Only a few counts were recorded for this clone. The CDR3 sequence is CASSNRDRGYNEQFF. The DNA of the CDR3 is TGTGCCAGTAGTAACCGGGACAGGGGCTACAATGAGCAGTTCTTC. The rearrangement uses TRBV19 and TRBJ2-1; 10 nucleotides match TRBD1. The junction had 3 bases not matched to a gene; V was cut back by 4 bases and J by 3 bases. The germline gives CDR1 LNHDA, CDR2 SQIVND (reference sequence). The CDR3 sequence is 15 residues long.

This clone is a singleton in its sample. V is TRBV11-2 and J is TRBJ2-1; no reliable D call. V lost 3 bases and J lost 7, with 10 bases in between. CDR1 SGHAT and CDR2 FQNNGV come from the germline V gene. The CDR3 has 13 residues. CDR3 sequence: CASSFSVANEQFF. The CDR3 region has the DNA TGTGCCAGCAGCTTTTCGGTGGCGAATGAGCAGTTCTTC.

This chain links TRBV6-5 with TRBJ1-5, with TRBD1 matching 7 bases. Germline CDR1 and CDR2: MNHEY and SVGAGI. Trimming cost V 8 bases and J 4 bases; bases outside gene matches: 5. The CDR3 totals 13 residues. As DNA, the CDR3 is TGTGCCAGCCGAGGGGACAGAAATCAGCCCCAGCATTTT. Protein product: CASRGDRNQPQHF.

This chain uses TRBV7-3 with TRBJ2-2; 9 bases are a match to TRBD1. The CDR3 spans 16 residues. Germline V gene sequence: CDR1 SGHTA, CDR2 FQGTGA. The V segment lost 3 bases and the J segment 1 base; nucleotides outside the gene matches: 3. CDR3 sequence reads: CASSFGGQGNTGELFF. The CDR3 nucleotides are TGTGCCAGCAGCTTTGGGGGACAGGGGAACACCGGGGAGCTGTTTTTT. Supplemented by reference TRBV7-3 and TRBJ2-2, the full variable domain reads GAGVSQTPSNKVTEKGKYVELRCDPISGHTALYWYRQSLGQGPEFLIYFQGTGAADDSGLPNDRFFAVRPEGSVSTLKIQRTERGDSAVYLCASSFGGQGNTGELFFGEGSRLTVL.

This rearrangement joins TRBV6-1 to TRBJ1-2; possibly TRBD1 for D (5 bases). The V end lost 3 bases, the J end lost 2 bases, and 10 bases lay between the germline ends. The CDR3 has 14 residues. Germline V gene sequence: CDR1 MNHNS, CDR2 SASEGT. The CDR3 DNA follows: TGTGCCAGCAGTGAGGGGACGGACAACTATGGCTACACCTTC. This translates into CASSEGTDNYGYTF.

This sequence joins TRBV7-9 and TRBJ2-1, with D perhaps matching TRBD1 or TRBD2 (5 bases each). CDR1 and CDR2 from the germline V gene are SEHNR and FQNEAQ (reference sequence). This CDR3 is 15 amino acids long. Trimming took off 6 bases at V and 0 bases at J, with 12 bases between the two ends. The CDR3 nucleotides read TGTGCCAGCAGGCTAGAGGGGCTCTCCTACAATGAGCAGTTCTTC. Its protein product is CASRLEGLSYNEQFF.

V and J are TRBV4-1 and TRBJ2-4; D might be TRBD2 (6 bases). This CDR3 is 17 amino acids long. V dropped 0 bases and J dropped 0 bases, with 12 bases sitting between them. Germline CDR1 MGHRA, CDR2 YSYEKL. The CDR3 nucleotides are TGCGCCAGCAGCCAAGAGGAACGGGGGTTAGCCAAAAACATTCAGTACTTC. As protein: CASSQEERGLAKNIQYF.

In DNA form, the CDR3 reads TGTGCCAGCTCACCACGGCAGGGGCGCGGGTACACAGATACGCAGTATTTT. Protein sequence: CASSPRQGRGYTDTQYF. The V gene is TRBV18, the J gene TRBJ2-3, with TRBD1 as a possible D gene (6 bases). The CDR3 is 17 amino acids. Per the germline V gene, CDR1 is KGHSH and CDR2 is LQKENI. V gave up 1 base and J gave up 2 bases, with 16 bases separating them.

This clone was seen a handful of times. The chain links TRBV19 to TRBJ2-2; D remains unclear. Germline assignment: CDR1 LNHDA and CDR2 SQIVND (reference sequence). Trimming cost V 0 bases and J 7 bases, with 6 bases left between them. The CDR3 runs to 13 residues. The CDR3 DNA follows: TGTGCCAGTAGTATAGATCTTGGCGGGGAGCTGTTTTTT. Translating gives CASSIDLGGELFF. Together with reference TRBV19 and TRBJ2-2, the CDR3 gives the full variable domain: DGGITQSPKYLFRKEGQNVTLSCEQNLNHDAMYWYRQDPGQGLRLIYYSQIVNDFQKGDIAEGYSVSREKKESFPLTVTSAQKNPTAFYLCASSIDLGGELFFGEGSRLTVL.